These T cell receptor beta chains were read from a single sample in a study of blood T cell repertoires in COVID-19. Libraries were prepared by immunoSEQ multiplex PCR; TCRdb keeps only in-frame clonotypes and omits some of them. This table holds 70,000 or so clones, about 88% found once. The material sequenced was peripheral blood. All receptors derive from a human donor in a cohort sampled during active COVID-19. Both conserved end residues are part of each CDR3. Each record gives: D gene, clone size, V gene, J gene, CDR3 protein, CDR3 DNA. D genes are given only for firm matches. For some rows the clone size is stated as once, few or many, or as a class when expanded; others skip it.

D gene: TRBD2; clone size: -; V gene: TRBV28; J gene: TRBJ2-7; CDR3 protein: CASSTIGGSSYEQYF; CDR3 DNA: TGTGCCAGCAGTACCATCGGGGGGTCCTCCTACGAGCAGTACTTC
D gene: TRBD1; clone size: -; V gene: TRBV7-3; J gene: TRBJ1-2; CDR3 protein: CASSGQGIGYTF; CDR3 DNA: TGTGCCAGCAGTGGACAGGGGATTGGCTACACCTTC
D gene: TRBD2; clone size: -; V gene: TRBV27; J gene: TRBJ2-1; CDR3 protein: CASSDTSLAGYNEQFF; CDR3 DNA: TGTGCCAGCAGTGACACTAGCTTAGCGGGATACAATGAGCAGTTCTTC
D gene: -; clone size: -; V gene: TRBV19; J gene: TRBJ2-6; CDR3 protein: CASSIGDGAGANVLTF; CDR3 DNA: TGTGCCAGTAGTATAGGCGACGGAGCCGGGGCCAACGTCCTGACTTTC
D gene: -; clone size: -; V gene: TRBV21-1; J gene: TRBJ1-1; CDR3 protein: CASSKAQAQF; CDR3 DNA: TGTGCCAGCAGCAAAGCTCAGGCGCAATTT
D gene: -; clone size: -; V gene: TRBV12-3/TRBV12-4; J gene: TRBJ2-7; CDR3 protein: CASSPQGYEQYF; CDR3 DNA: TGTGCCAGCAGTCCCCAGGGATACGAGCAGTACTTC
D gene: -; clone size: -; V gene: TRBV10-3; J gene: TRBJ1-4; CDR3 protein: CAISETGVGEKLFF; CDR3 DNA: TGTGCCATCAGTGAGACCGGGGTGGGTGAAAAACTGTTTTTT
D gene: TRBD2; clone size: -; V gene: TRBV5-8; J gene: TRBJ2-3; CDR3 protein: CASSRDYPPDTQYF; CDR3 DNA: TGTGCCAGCAGCCGGGACTACCCGCCGGATACGCAGTATTTT
D gene: TRBD2; clone size: -; V gene: TRBV2; J gene: TRBJ2-1; CDR3 protein: CASSLAGMREQFF; CDR3 DNA: TGTGCCAGCAGTCTAGCGGGTATGCGCGAGCAGTTCTTC
D gene: TRBD1; clone size: -; V gene: TRBV6-6; J gene: TRBJ1-3; CDR3 protein: CASSPRGQGGGNTIYF; CDR3 DNA: TGTGCCAGCAGTCCCCGGGGACAGGGGGGAGGAAACACCATATATTTT
D gene: -; clone size: -; V gene: TRBV10-2; J gene: TRBJ2-7; CDR3 protein: CASSYSYEQYF; CDR3 DNA: TGCGCCAGCAGTTACAGCTACGAGCAGTACTTC
D gene: -; clone size: -; V gene: TRBV27; J gene: TRBJ2-7; CDR3 protein: CASSSHEQYF; CDR3 DNA: TGTGCCAGCAGTTCTCACGAGCAGTACTTC
D gene: TRBD2; clone size: -; V gene: TRBV6-5; J gene: TRBJ2-2; CDR3 protein: CASRGGTVYVGELFF; CDR3 DNA: TGTGCCAGCAGGGGAGGGACGGTTTACGTCGGGGAGCTGTTTTTT
D gene: -; clone size: once; V gene: TRBV6-4; J gene: TRBJ2-1; CDR3 protein: CASSDSGGTGRDEQFF; CDR3 DNA: TGTGCCAGCAGTGACTCCGGTGGTACGGGTCGGGATGAGCAGTTCTTC
D gene: TRBD1; clone size: -; V gene: TRBV27; J gene: TRBJ1-5; CDR3 protein: CASRIQGDQPQHF; CDR3 DNA: TGTGCCAGCAGGATACAGGGGGATCAGCCCCAGCATTTT
D gene: -; clone size: few; V gene: TRBV25-1; J gene: TRBJ2-7; CDR3 protein: CASSSRTEPYEQYF; CDR3 DNA: TGTGCCAGCAGTTCCCGGACAGAGCCCTACGAGCAGTACTTC
D gene: TRBD1; clone size: -; V gene: TRBV9; J gene: TRBJ2-2; CDR3 protein: CASSVGDRRGELFF; CDR3 DNA: TGTGCCAGCAGCGTGGGGGACAGAAGAGGGGAGCTGTTTTTT
D gene: TRBD1; clone size: -; V gene: TRBV5-1; J gene: TRBJ1-1; CDR3 protein: CASSAGQGWTEAFF; CDR3 DNA: TGCGCCAGCAGCGCGGGACAGGGGTGGACTGAAGCTTTCTTT
D gene: TRBD2; clone size: -; V gene: TRBV24-1; J gene: TRBJ2-3; CDR3 protein: CATSEHGTSGRTDTQYF; CDR3 DNA: TGTGCCACCAGTGAGCACGGGACTAGCGGGAGGACAGATACGCAGTATTTT
D gene: TRBD2; clone size: -; V gene: TRBV25-1; J gene: TRBJ2-1; CDR3 protein: CASAGTSGAQSSYNEQFF; CDR3 DNA: TGTGCCAGCGCCGGGACTAGCGGGGCCCAGAGCTCCTACAATGAGCAGTTCTTC
D gene: TRBD1; clone size: -; V gene: TRBV5-1; J gene: TRBJ1-2; CDR3 protein: CASRRGQGLDGYTF; CDR3 DNA: TGCGCCAGCAGACGTGGACAGGGATTGGATGGCTACACCTTC
D gene: -; clone size: -; V gene: TRBV5-1; J gene: TRBJ2-1; CDR3 protein: CASSFGGPEQFF; CDR3 DNA: TGCGCCAGCAGCTTCGGCGGCCCTGAGCAGTTCTTC
D gene: -; clone size: -; V gene: TRBV7-2; J gene: TRBJ1-1; CDR3 protein: CASSLVGENTEAFF; CDR3 DNA: TGTGCCAGCAGCTTAGTGGGCGAGAACACTGAAGCTTTCTTT
D gene: TRBD1; clone size: -; V gene: TRBV11-2; J gene: TRBJ1-2; CDR3 protein: CASSTTRGDRGRDPYGYTF; CDR3 DNA: TGTGCCAGCAGCACCACGAGGGGGGACAGGGGGCGTGATCCCTATGGCTACACCTTC
D gene: -; clone size: -; V gene: TRBV11-2; J gene: TRBJ1-2; CDR3 protein: CASSLSLGEPTF; CDR3 DNA: TGTGCCAGCAGCTTATCTCTAGGAGAACCCACCTTC
D gene: -; clone size: -; V gene: TRBV5-5; J gene: TRBJ2-1; CDR3 protein: CASSLGPSKSYNEQFF; CDR3 DNA: TGTGCCAGCAGCTTGGGTCCTAGCAAGTCCTACAATGAGCAGTTCTTC
D gene: -; clone size: -; V gene: TRBV2; J gene: TRBJ1-2; CDR3 protein: CASSDGESGYGYTF; CDR3 DNA: TGTGCCAGCAGCGACGGGGAGAGTGGCTATGGCTACACCTTC